This TCR beta chain was recovered during a study of blood T cell repertoires in COVID-19. The wider study: Nucleic acid was either cDNA or gDNA, and it came from T cells, B-cell-depleted T cells, or PBMCs.

Original data processing: Estimates of nucleated cell counts were drawn from the amplification of reference gene primers. Method: immunoSEQ multiplex PCR; TCRdb's copy keeps in-frame clones and lacks some. That table furnishes V, J and clone size, whereas the DNA furnished D and trimming. In the table there are some 300,000 clones, roughly 91% of which are singletons. The age range of participants was about 18 to 95 years, with residence in about two dozen US areas. Assignment of participants to cohorts was predicated upon participant-reported clinical history. This CDR3 comprises 14 residues. The germline gives CDR1 SGHRS, CDR2 YFSETQ. V lost 4 bases and J lost 0, with 11 bases in between.

The V gene is TRBV5-1, the J gene TRBJ2-7; D unresolved. The clonotype comes from a woman aged 45 to 65 who had been exposed to COVID-19. Sequencing was done on a sample of PBMCs or T cells enriched from blood (not recorded which). CDR3 nucleotides: TGCGCCAGCAGCATGACCCCAGGCTCCTACGAGCAGTACTTC. Residues: CASSMTPGSYEQYF. The full variable domain, in which reference TRBV5-1 and TRBJ2-7 provide the parts outside the CDR3, is KAGVTQTPRYLIKTRGQQVTLSCSPISGHRSVSWYQQTPGQGLQFLFEYFSETQRNKGNFPGRFSGRQFSNSRSEMNVSTLELGDSALYLCASSMTPGSYEQYFGPGTRLTVT.